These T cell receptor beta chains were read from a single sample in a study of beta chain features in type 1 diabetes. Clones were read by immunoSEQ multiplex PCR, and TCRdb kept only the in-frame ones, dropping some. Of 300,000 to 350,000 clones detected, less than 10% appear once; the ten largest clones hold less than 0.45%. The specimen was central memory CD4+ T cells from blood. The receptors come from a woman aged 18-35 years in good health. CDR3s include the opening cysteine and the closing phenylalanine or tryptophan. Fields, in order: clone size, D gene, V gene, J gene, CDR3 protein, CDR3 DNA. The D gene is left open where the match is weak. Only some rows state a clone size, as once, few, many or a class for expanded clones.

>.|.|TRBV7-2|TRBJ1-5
CASSPMLTVNQPQHF
TGTGCCAGCAGCCCCATGTTGACAGTAAATCAGCCCCAGCATTTT
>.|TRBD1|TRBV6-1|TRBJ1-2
CASTLTGGASGYTF
TGTGCCAGCACCCTGACAGGGGGAGCGTCGGGCTACACCTTC
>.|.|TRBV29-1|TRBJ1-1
CSVGGTTEAFF
TGCAGCGTTGGGGGGACCACTGAAGCTTTCTTT
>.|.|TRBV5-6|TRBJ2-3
CASSLWELAPDTQYF
TGTGCCAGCAGCCTGTGGGAACTGGCCCCAGATACGCAGTATTTT
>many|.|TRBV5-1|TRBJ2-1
CASSLGVSYNEQFF
TGCGCCAGCAGTTTAGGAGTGTCTTACAATGAGCAGTTCTTC
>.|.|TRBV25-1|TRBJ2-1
CASSTGGTRSYNEQFF
TGTGCCAGCAGCACCGGGGGCACCCGCTCCTACAATGAGCAGTTCTTC
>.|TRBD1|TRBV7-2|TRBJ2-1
CASSSDRAAEQFF
TGTGCCAGCAGCTCAGACAGGGCCGCTGAGCAGTTCTTC
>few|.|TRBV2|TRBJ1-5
CASRQPNQPQHF
TGTGCCAGCAGACAGCCCAATCAGCCCCAGCATTTT
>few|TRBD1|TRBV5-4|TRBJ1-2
CASSLSRDRHYGYTF
TGTGCCAGCAGCTTATCTAGGGACAGACACTATGGCTACACCTTC
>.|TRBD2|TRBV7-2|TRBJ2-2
CASSAGLANDLLLFF
TGTGCCAGCAGCGCCGGACTAGCCAACGACCTCCTGCTGTTTTTT
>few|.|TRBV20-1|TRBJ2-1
CRAIQGNEQFF
TGCAGGGCGATACAGGGCAATGAGCAGTTCTTC
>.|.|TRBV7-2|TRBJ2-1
CASSIGSSGMDEQFF
TGTGCCAGCAGTATAGGGTCATCCGGGATGGATGAGCAGTTCTTC
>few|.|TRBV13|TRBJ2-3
CASSLGRVGTDTQYF
TGTGCCAGCAGCTTAGGACGGGTTGGCACAGATACGCAGTATTTT
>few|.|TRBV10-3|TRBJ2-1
CATTLGELYNEQFF
TGTGCCACGACGTTAGGCGAATTATACAATGAGCAGTTCTTC
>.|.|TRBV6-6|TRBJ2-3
CASSLGPLGTDTQYF
TGTGCCAGCAGTTTGGGACCGCTGGGCACAGATACGCAGTATTTT
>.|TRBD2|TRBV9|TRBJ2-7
CASSVGLAGNYEQYF
TGTGCCAGCAGCGTAGGGCTAGCGGGGAACTACGAGCAGTACTTC
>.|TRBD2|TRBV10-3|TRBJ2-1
CATGLAGGLGEQFF
TGTGCCACGGGACTAGCGGGAGGGCTAGGTGAGCAGTTCTTC
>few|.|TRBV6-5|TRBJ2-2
CASSYSGGLGSGELFF
TGTGCCAGCAGTTACTCGGGGGGCCTGGGAAGCGGGGAGCTGTTTTTT
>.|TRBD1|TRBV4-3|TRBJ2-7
CASSQVRDRGTYEQYF
TGCGCCAGCAGCCAAGTTCGAGACAGGGGAACCTACGAGCAGTACTTC
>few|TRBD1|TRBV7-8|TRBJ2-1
CASSSWDRGSEQFF
TGTGCCAGCAGTTCTTGGGACAGGGGATCTGAGCAGTTCTTC
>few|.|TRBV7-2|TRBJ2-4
CASSLGQAGNIQYF
TGTGCCAGCAGCTTGGGGCAGGCTGGCAACATTCAGTACTTC
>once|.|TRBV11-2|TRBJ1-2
CASSLRSMAGVGYTF
TGTGCCAGCAGCTTACGTTCAATGGCGGGCGTGGGCTACACCTTC
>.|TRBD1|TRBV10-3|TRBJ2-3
CAISGVQGATDTQYF
TGTGCCATCAGTGGCGTGCAGGGGGCGACAGATACGCAGTATTTT
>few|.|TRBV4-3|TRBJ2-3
CASSQDGSRGTQYF
TGCGCCAGCAGCCAAGATGGTAGCCGGGGTACGCAGTATTTT
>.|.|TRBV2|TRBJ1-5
CASSEDTRAQHF
TGTGCCAGCAGTGAAGATACCCGCGCCCAGCATTTT
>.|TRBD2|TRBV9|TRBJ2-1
CASSSLTSGGYNEQFF
TGTGCCAGCAGCTCCTTGACTAGCGGGGGTTACAATGAGCAGTTCTTC
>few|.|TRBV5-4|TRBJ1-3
CASSTQSGNTIYF
TGTGCCAGCAGCACTCAGTCCGGAAACACCATATATTTT
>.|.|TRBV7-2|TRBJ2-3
CASSRTWDTQYF
TGTGCCAGCAGCCGAACATGGGATACGCAGTATTTT
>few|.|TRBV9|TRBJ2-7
CASSGTGMPYEQYF
TGTGCCAGCAGCGGCACAGGGATGCCCTACGAGCAGTACTTC